This T cell receptor beta chain comes out of a study of cytomegalovirus exposure and HLA in healthy donors. For the study at large: One earlier analysis, a look at 150 million to 200 million T cells, found 100 million to 130 million unique TCR beta sequences. Study-wide results and caveats: The study reported that TCR beta sequences accurately predicted HLA-A and HLA-B alleles in most subjects. Earlier analysis found most TCR beta V segments productive about 87% or about 30% of the time. Later on, an analysis found that several of the most significant clusters appeared to be linked to common viral pathogens, which included parvovirus B19.

The CDR3 has 13 amino acids. Germline assignment: CDR1 MNHEY and CDR2 SVGAGI. Between the trimmed V and J ends, which lost 6 bases and 5 bases, there was a span of 13 bases. In the PCR, 60 Vbeta and 13 Jbeta primers were used. The protocol was immunoSEQ multiplex PCR, while the TCRdb copy is restricted to in-frame clones and leaves out a portion. The sample consists of 65,000 or so clones, 78% of them appearing once. Comments on this clone: Its antigen remains unknown.

The TCR was taken from a girl under 18 in good health and CMV-seropositive. The rearrangement links TRBV6-5 to TRBJ2-5, with a possible D match to TRBD1 (6 bases). Source material: PBMCs. In nucleotides, the CDR3 is TGTGCCAGCAGACAACAGGGTTGGGAGACCCAGTACTTC. It yields the protein CASRQQGWETQYF.